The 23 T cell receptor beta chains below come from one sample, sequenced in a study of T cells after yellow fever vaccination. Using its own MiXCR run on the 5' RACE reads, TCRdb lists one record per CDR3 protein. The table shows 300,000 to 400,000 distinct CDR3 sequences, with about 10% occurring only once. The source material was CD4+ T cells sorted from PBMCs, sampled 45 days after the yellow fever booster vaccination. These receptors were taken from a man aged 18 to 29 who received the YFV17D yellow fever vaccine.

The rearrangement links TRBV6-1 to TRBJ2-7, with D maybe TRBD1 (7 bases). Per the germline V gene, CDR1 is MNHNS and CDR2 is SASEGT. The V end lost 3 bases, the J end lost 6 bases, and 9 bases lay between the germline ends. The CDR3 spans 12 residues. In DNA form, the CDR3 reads TGTGCCAGCAGTGAGCAGGGGGGCGAGCAGTACGTC. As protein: CASSEQGGEQYV.

The CDR3 here is CASSLDQTGTQYV. The CDR3 DNA reads TGTGCCAGCAGCTTAGATCAAACCGGGACACAGTACGTC. J is TRBJ2-7 and V is TRBV11-2; TRBD1 is a possible D gene (6 bases). The CDR3 loop spans 13 amino acids. V dropped 0 bases and J dropped 10 bases, with 13 bases sitting between them. Germline assignment: CDR1 SGHAT and CDR2 FQNNGV.

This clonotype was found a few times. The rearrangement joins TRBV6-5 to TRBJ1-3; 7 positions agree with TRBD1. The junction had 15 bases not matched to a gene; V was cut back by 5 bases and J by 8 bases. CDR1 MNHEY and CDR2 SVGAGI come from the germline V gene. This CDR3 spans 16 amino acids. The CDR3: CASSTDLTGEGHTIYF. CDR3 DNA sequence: TGTGCCAGCAGTACCGACTTAACAGGGGAGGGGCACACCATATATTTT.

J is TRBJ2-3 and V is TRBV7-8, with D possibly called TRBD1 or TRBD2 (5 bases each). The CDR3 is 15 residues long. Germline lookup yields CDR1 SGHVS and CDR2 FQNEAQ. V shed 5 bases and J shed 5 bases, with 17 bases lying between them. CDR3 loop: CASSGQRSREDTQYF. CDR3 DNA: TGTGCCAGCAGCGGACAACGGTCCCGGGAAGATACGCAGTATTTT. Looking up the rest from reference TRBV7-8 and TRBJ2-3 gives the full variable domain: GAGVSQSPRYKVAKRGQDVALRCDPISGHVSLFWYQQALGQGPEFLTYFQNEAQLDKSGLPSDRFFAERPEGSVSTLKIQRTQQEDSAVYLCASSGQRSREDTQYFGPGTRLTVL.

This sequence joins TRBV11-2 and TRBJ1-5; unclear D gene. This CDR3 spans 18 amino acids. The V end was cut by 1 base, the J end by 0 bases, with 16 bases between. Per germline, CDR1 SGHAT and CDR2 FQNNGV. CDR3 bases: TGTGCCAGCAGCTTAGCCCACGACATCCTGTATAGCAATCAGCCCCAGCATTTT. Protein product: CASSLAHDILYSNQPQHF.

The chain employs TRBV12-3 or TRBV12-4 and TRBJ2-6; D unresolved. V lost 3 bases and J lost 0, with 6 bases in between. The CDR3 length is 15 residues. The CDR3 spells CASSFSASGANVLTF. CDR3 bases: TGTGCCAGCAGTTTTTCGGCCTCTGGGGCCAACGTCCTGACTTTC.

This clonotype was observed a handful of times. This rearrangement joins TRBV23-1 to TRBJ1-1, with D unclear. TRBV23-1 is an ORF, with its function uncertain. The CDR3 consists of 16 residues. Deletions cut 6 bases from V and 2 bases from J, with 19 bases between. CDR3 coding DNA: TGCGCCAGCAGCACACCTGTGACACCATCAAACACTGAAGCTTTCTTT. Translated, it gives CASSTPVTPSNTEAFF.

CDR3 in amino acids: CASKISGAYGEQFF. CDR3 DNA sequence: TGCGCCAGCAAAATTAGCGGGGCTTATGGTGAGCAGTTCTTC. The genes are TRBV4-3 and TRBJ2-1; TRBD2 aligns across 8 bases. The CDR3 has 14 residues. V was clipped by 7 bases and J by 9 bases; unmatched bases: 11. Per the germline V gene, CDR1 is LGHNA and CDR2 is YSLEER.

The CDR3 DNA is TGTGCCAGCAGCGTACTCGCGGGGAATCCCGGGGAGCTGTTTTTT. Its translation is CASSVLAGNPGELFF. The V and J genes are TRBV9 and TRBJ2-2; D might be TRBD2 (6 bases). From germline, CDR1 is SGDLS and CDR2 YYNGEE. With 1 base removed from V and 6 bases from J, the gap between germline ends came to 13 bases. The CDR3 totals 15 residues.

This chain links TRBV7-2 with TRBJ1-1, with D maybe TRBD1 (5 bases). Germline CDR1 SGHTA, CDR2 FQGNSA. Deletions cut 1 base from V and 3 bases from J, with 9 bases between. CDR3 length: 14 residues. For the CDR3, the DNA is TGTGCCAGCAGCTTAGATGGGGGGTACACTGAAGCTTTCTTT. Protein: CASSLDGGYTEAFF.

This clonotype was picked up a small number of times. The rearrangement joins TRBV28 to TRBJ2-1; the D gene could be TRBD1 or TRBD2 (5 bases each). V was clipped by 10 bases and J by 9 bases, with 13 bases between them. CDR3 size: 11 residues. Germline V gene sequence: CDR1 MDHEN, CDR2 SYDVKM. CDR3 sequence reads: CATRGWGEQFF. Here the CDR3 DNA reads TGTGCCACGAGGGGCTGGGGTGAGCAGTTCTTC.

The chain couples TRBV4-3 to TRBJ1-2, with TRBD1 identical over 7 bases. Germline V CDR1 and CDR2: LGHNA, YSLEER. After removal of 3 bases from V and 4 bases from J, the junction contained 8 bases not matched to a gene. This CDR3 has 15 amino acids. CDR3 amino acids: CASSQSPGQFYGYTF. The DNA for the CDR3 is TGCGCCAGCAGCCAGTCTCCGGGACAGTTCTATGGCTACACCTTC.

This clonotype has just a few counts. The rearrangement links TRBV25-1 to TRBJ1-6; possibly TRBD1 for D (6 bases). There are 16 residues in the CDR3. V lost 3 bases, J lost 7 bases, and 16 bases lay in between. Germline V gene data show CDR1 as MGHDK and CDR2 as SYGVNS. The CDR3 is CASSDMGQGRNSPLHF. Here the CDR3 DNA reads TGTGCCAGCAGTGACATGGGGCAGGGGAGGAATTCACCCCTCCACTTT.

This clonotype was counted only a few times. The DNA for the CDR3 is TGTGCCAGTAGGCCCGCGGGCACGAACACCGGGGAGCTGTTTTTT. This sequence encodes CASRPAGTNTGELFF. This chain links TRBV19 with TRBJ2-2; maybe TRBD2 (5 bases). This CDR3 has 15 residues. CDR1 is LNHDA and CDR2 is SQIVND in the germline V gene (reference sequence). V was pared by 6 bases and J by 0 bases, with 11 bases between.

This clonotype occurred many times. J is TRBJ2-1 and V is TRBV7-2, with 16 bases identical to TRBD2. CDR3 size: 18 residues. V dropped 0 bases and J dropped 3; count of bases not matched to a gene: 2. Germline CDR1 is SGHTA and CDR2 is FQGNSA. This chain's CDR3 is CASSLAGTSGGVYNEQFF. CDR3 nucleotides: TGTGCCAGCAGCTTAGCGGGGACTAGCGGGGGGGTCTACAATGAGCAGTTCTTC.

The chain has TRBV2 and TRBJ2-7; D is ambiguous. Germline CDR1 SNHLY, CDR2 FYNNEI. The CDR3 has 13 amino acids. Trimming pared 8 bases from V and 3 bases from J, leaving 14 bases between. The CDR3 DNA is TGTGCCAGCTGCCGCCTGGGGTACTACGAGCAGTACGTC. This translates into CASCRLGYYEQYV.

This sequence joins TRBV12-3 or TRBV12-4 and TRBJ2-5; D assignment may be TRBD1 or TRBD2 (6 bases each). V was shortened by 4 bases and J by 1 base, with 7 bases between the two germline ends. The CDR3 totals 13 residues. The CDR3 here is CASSWGAQETQYF. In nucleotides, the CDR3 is TGTGCCAGCAGTTGGGGGGCCCAAGAGACCCAGTACTTC.

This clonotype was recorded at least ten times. CDR3 amino acids: CASRITDGGGGTEAFF. In nucleotides, the CDR3 is TGTGCCAGCAGAATTACGGACGGCGGAGGGGGCACTGAAGCTTTCTTT. This chain uses TRBV6-2 or TRBV6-3 with TRBJ1-1; tentative D call: TRBD1 (6 bases). V lost 6 bases to trimming and J lost 4 bases, with 21 bases between them. Looked up from germline, CDR1 is MNHEY and CDR2 is SVGEGT. There are 16 residues in the CDR3.

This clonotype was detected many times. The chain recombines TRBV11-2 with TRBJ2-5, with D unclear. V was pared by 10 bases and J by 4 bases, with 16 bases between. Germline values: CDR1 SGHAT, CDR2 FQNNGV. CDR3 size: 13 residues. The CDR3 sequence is CATGPRWSETQYF. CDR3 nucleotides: TGTGCCACCGGGCCCAGGTGGTCAGAGACCCAGTACTTC.

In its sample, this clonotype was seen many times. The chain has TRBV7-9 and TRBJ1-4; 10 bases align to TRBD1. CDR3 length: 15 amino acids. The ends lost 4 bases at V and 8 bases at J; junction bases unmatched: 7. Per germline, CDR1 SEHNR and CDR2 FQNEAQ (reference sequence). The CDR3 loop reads CASSSPGQGIEKLFF. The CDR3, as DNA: TGTGCCAGCAGCTCGCCGGGACAGGGGATCGAAAAACTGTTTTTT.

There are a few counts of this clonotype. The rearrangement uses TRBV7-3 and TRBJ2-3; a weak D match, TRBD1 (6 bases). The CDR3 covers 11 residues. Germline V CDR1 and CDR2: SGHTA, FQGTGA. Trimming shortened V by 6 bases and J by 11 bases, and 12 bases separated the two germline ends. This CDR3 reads CASSARGKQYF. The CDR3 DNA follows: TGTGCCAGCAGTGCGAGGGGGAAGCAGTATTTT. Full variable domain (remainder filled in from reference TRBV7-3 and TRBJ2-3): GAGVSQTPSNKVTEKGKYVELRCDPISGHTALYWYRQSLGQGPEFLIYFQGTGAADDSGLPNDRFFAVRPEGSVSTLKIQRTERGDSAVYLCASSARGKQYFGPGTRLTVL.

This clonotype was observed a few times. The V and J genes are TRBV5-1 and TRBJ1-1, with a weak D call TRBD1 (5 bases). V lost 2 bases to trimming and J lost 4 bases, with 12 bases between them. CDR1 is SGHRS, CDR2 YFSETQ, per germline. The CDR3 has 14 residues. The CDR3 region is CASSFGAAGTEAFF. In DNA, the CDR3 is TGCGCCAGCAGCTTCGGGGCGGCGGGCACTGAAGCTTTCTTT.

In DNA, the CDR3 is TGTGCCAGCAGAACGGAGGGCAATCAGCCCCAGCATTTT. It is translated as CASRTEGNQPQHF. The chain links TRBV2 to TRBJ1-5; D is unclear. Trimming shortened V by 6 bases and J by 2 bases, and 8 bases separated the two germline ends. Germline loops: CDR1 SNHLY, CDR2 FYNNEI. The CDR3 loop spans 13 amino acids.